This T cell receptor beta chain was found in a study of T-cell memory formation after mild COVID-19. TCRdb re-analysed the 5' RACE reads in MiXCR, keeping a single row per CDR3 protein. Of some 270,000 distinct CDR3 sequences listed, 15% were seen once; the top ten hold 2.1%. The CDR3 extends over 14 amino acids. Trimming shortened V by 3 bases and J by 8 bases, and 16 bases separated the two germline ends. Germline CDR1 and CDR2: MGHRA and YSYEKL. The sequence was collected from an adult woman who had mild COVID-19 (a few samples of this study predate the infection). Cell type and time point are not known. V and J are TRBV4-1 and TRBJ1-2; a weak D match, TRBD1 (6 bases). Material for sequencing was PBMCs or a T cell subset sorted from them (not recorded which). CDR3 in DNA: TGCGCCAGCAGCCAGGAAGACAGGTTCGGAGGCTACACCTTC. Translation gives CASSQEDRFGGYTF.